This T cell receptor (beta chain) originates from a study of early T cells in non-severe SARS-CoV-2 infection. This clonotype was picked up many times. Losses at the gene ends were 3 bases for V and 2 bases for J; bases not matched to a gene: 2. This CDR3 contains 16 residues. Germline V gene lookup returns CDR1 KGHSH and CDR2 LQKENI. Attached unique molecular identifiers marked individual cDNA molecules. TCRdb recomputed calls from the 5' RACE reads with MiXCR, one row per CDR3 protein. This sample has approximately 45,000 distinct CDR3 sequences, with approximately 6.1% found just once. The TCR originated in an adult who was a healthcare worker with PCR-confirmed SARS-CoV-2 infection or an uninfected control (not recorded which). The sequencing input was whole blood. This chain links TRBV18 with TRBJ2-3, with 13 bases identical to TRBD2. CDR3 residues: CASSPTSGGFTDTQYF. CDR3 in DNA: TGTGCCAGCTCACCGACTAGCGGGGGGTTCACAGATACGCAGTATTTT.